This T cell receptor beta chain was sequenced in a study of control samples from healthy donors and cancer patients. The assay was immunoSEQ multiplex PCR, and TCRdb's table has in-frame clones only and misses some. Here the sample table reports about 200,000 clones. Trimming removed 7 bases at V and 4 bases at J, with 10 bases between. The CDR3 covers 12 residues. Germline V gene sequence: CDR1 MDHEN, CDR2 SYDVKM. This TCR was recovered from a woman aged 25 to 45 in good health. Material for sequencing was blood. The V and J genes are TRBV28 and TRBJ1-1; no definite D call. CDR3 DNA sequence: TGTGCCAGCAACGGGGATACCACTGAAGCTTTCTTT. It is translated as CASNGDTTEAFF.